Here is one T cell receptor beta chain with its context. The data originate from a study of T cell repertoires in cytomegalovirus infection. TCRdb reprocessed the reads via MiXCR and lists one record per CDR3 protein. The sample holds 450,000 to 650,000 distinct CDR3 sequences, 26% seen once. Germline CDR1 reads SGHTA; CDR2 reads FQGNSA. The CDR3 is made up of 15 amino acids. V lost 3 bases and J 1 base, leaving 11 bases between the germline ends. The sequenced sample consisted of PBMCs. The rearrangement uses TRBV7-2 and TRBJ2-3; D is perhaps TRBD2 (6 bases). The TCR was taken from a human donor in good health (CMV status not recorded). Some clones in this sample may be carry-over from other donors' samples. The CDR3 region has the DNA TGTGCCAGCAGCTTCCTTAGCGGCCGCACAGATACGCAGTATTTT. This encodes CASSFLSGRTDTQYF.